The TCR beta chain under discussion was sequenced for a study of type 1 regulatory T cells. As for the study in general: This in vitro CD4 product, T-allo10, is enriched for Tr1 cells and alloantigen-specific.

A few counts support this clonotype. Germline V gene lookup returns CDR1 LGHNA and CDR2 YSLEER. The CDR3 runs to 16 residues. V lost 0 bases and J 5 bases, leaving 16 bases between the germline ends. TCRdb called the reads again in MiXCR, with one record for every CDR3 protein. The table has 90,000 to 100,000 distinct CDR3 sequences, roughly 31% seen once. Input material: CD4+ T cells, either the whole sample or a sorted fraction (not recorded which). The source of this sequence is a human donor in good health. The chain joins TRBV4-3 to TRBJ2-5, with D possibly called TRBD1 or TRBD2 (6 bases each). The CDR3 region is CASSQDFRTGRETQYF. The CDR3 DNA follows: TGCGCCAGCAGCCAAGATTTCCGCACAGGGAGGGAGACCCAGTACTTC.